A single sample gave rise to the 22 T cell receptor beta chains below, sequenced in a study of blood T cells in healthy people across ages. Using a J-beta primer mix together with a sample-barcoded 5' primer, a second PCR was run for roughly 7 to 11 cycles. TCRdb re-called the 5' RACE reads with MiXCR, one entry per CDR3 protein. The sample has hundreds of thousands of distinct CDR3 sequences, around a quarter seen once. The data also belong to a second study, concerning T cells of mothers and their children.

Sequencing input: blood. The source is a boy younger than 18 in good health.

The V gene is TRBV6-1, the J gene TRBJ2-5, with 7 bases lining up with TRBD1. CDR1 and CDR2 from the germline V gene are MNHNS and SASEGT. The CDR3 runs to 16 residues. Losses at the gene ends were 3 bases for V and 5 bases for J; bases not matched to a gene: 12. CDR3 DNA: TGTGCCAGCAGTGATGGGACAGTTCCACCCGCGGAGACCCAGTACTTC. This translates into CASSDGTVPPAETQYF.

There are a few counts of this clonotype. The chain carries TRBV7-3 and TRBJ2-5, with D unresolved. V lost 5 bases and J lost 4, with 17 bases in between. The CDR3 extends over 15 amino acids. The V gene's germline CDR1 is SGHTA and CDR2 FQGTGA. DNA of the CDR3: TGTGCCAGCAGCCCTATCGGCCGGAGAGCAGAGACCCAGTACTTC. This gives the protein CASSPIGRRAETQYF.

The V call is TRBV7-9, the J call TRBJ2-7; D might be TRBD1 (6 bases). There are 16 residues in the CDR3. Deletions cut 1 base from V and 4 bases from J, with 17 bases between. The V gene's germline CDR1 is SEHNR and CDR2 FQNEAQ (reference sequence). CDR3 DNA sequence: TGTGCCAGCAGCTTAGAGTGTTACGGCAGGGGATACGAGCAGTACTTC. Translated, it gives CASSLECYGRGYEQYF.

The chain carries TRBV29-1 and TRBJ2-7, with 9 bases aligning to TRBD1. CDR3 length equals 16 residues. The V gene's germline CDR1 is SQVTM and CDR2 ANQGSEA. With 1 base clipped from V and 2 bases from J, the junction kept 9 bases outside the gene matches. The chain's CDR3 is CSVEVRGDRVPYEQYF. Written as DNA, the CDR3 is TGCAGCGTTGAAGTTAGAGGGGACAGGGTACCCTACGAGCAGTACTTC.

V is TRBV12-3 or TRBV12-4 and J is TRBJ2-1; D not resolved. V was pared by 5 bases and J by 3 bases, with 14 bases between. The CDR3 is 15 residues long. CDR3 bases: TGTGCCAGCAGTCCCTCTGGTGTTATCTACAATGAGCAGTTCTTC. This gives the protein CASSPSGVIYNEQFF.

The rearrangement uses TRBV3-1 and TRBJ2-7; 15 bases map to TRBD2. CDR1 and CDR2 (germline): LGHDT, YNNKEL (reference sequence). The CDR3 length is 17 residues. With 3 bases clipped from V and 5 bases from J, the junction kept 8 bases outside the gene matches. The CDR3 region has the DNA TGTGCCAGCAGCCATGGACTAGCGGGAGGGCCAAGGGACGAGCAGTACTTC. This translates into CASSHGLAGGPRDEQYF.

A few counts support this clonotype. The chain has TRBV2 and TRBJ2-7; 9 positions match TRBD1. The V segment lost 1 base and the J segment 4 bases; nucleotides outside the gene matches: 2. The CDR3 runs 14 residues. From germline, CDR1 is SNHLY and CDR2 FYNNEI. DNA of the CDR3: TGTGCCAGCAGTGAAGGGACAGGGGTATACGAGCAGTACTTC. Protein product: CASSEGTGVYEQYF. Variable domain in full (rest from reference TRBV2 and TRBJ2-7): EPEVTQTPSHQVTQMGQEVILRCVPISNHLYFYWYRQILGQKVEFLVSFYNNEISEKSEIFDDQFSVERPDGSNFTLKIRSTKLEDSAMYFCASSEGTGVYEQYFGPGTRLTVT.

The chain joins TRBV29-1 to TRBJ1-1; D is perhaps TRBD1 (5 bases). There are 11 residues in the CDR3. The germline CDR1 and CDR2 sequences are SQVTM and ANQGSEA. Trimming left V 8 bases short and J 5 bases short, with 12 bases between. CDR3 coding DNA: TGCAGCTCACGTTGGGGGACTGAAGCTTTCTTT. Translated, it gives CSSRWGTEAFF.

This clonotype was detected only a few times. The chain uses TRBV7-3 and TRBJ2-5; the D is unclear. The DNA end is more similar to TRBJ2-1, so the J call may be wrong. CDR3 length equals 13 residues. CDR1 SGHTA and CDR2 FQGTGA come from the germline V gene. The CDR3 loop reads CASSLNHGNEQFF. The CDR3 DNA sequence: TGTGCCAGCAGCTTAAACCACGGCAATGAGCAGTTCTTC.

This clonotype was recorded a few times. This chain links TRBV18 with TRBJ1-5; TRBD1 might be the D (5 bases). Germline values: CDR1 KGHSH, CDR2 LQKENI. The CDR3 is made up of 15 amino acids. V was shortened by 5 bases and J by 0 bases, with 11 bases between the two germline ends. Here the CDR3 reads CASSVTDNSNQPQHF. The CDR3 nucleotides read TGTGCCAGCTCAGTGACAGATAATAGCAATCAGCCCCAGCATTTT.

This clonotype has more than one count but fewer than ten. The chain recombines TRBV14 with TRBJ2-7; D unclear. V was pared by 2 bases and J by 3 bases, with 5 bases between. CDR1 is SGHDN, CDR2 FVKESK, per germline. The CDR3 contains 12 residues. CDR3 coding DNA: TGTGCCAGCAGCCAATATGGCTACGAGCAGTACTTC. Encoded protein: CASSQYGYEQYF.

This clonotype was seen more than once but under ten times. The CDR3 loop reads CASSLSMQGKATNEKLFF. CDR3 DNA: TGCGCCAGCAGCCTATCAATGCAGGGTAAAGCAACTAATGAAAAACTGTTTTTT. The chain joins TRBV4-1 to TRBJ1-4, with D possibly being TRBD1 (5 bases). Per germline, CDR1 MGHRA and CDR2 YSYEKL. Trimming removed 4 bases from V and 0 bases from J, with 18 bases in between. The CDR3 sequence is 18 residues long.

This clonotype was counted a few times. The chain uses TRBV4-2 and TRBJ2-5; maybe TRBD2 (5 bases). The J call is uncertain, as TRBJ2-1 better fits the DNA end. The CDR3 covers 16 residues. The germline V gene encodes CDR1 LGHNA and CDR2 YNFKEQ. The CDR3: CASSQDWQRGFNEQFF. The CDR3 bases are TGTGCCAGCAGCCAAGATTGGCAGCGAGGGTTCAATGAGCAGTTCTTC.

This clonotype has more than one count but fewer than ten. It may be a read error: a sequence one base away is much more abundant. The DNA is left out, because the CDR3 cannot be placed on it with certainty; the CDR3 is given as TCRdb lists it. The chain couples TRBV11-1 to TRBJ2-7; the table gives TRBD2 as D, unverified against the DNA. Germline V gene sequence: CDR1 SGHAT, CDR2 FQDESV (reference sequence). The CDR3 comprises 15 residues, both ends counted. Here the CDR3 reads CASSLVAGGTYEQCF.

This clonotype came up once. The chain employs TRBV6-2 or TRBV6-3 and TRBJ2-7, with D possibly TRBD1 on 5 matching bases. From germline, CDR1 is MNHEY and CDR2 SVGEGT. There are 12 residues in the CDR3. Trimming took off 6 bases at V and 6 bases at J, with 12 bases between the two ends. CDR3 DNA sequence: TGTGCCAGCAGATACCAGGGTCTCGAGCAGTACTTC. Amino acid sequence: CASRYQGLEQYF.

The chain has TRBV6-6 and TRBJ1-6; no reliable D call. V was pared by 6 bases and J by 8 bases, with 11 bases between. The CDR3 loop spans 13 amino acids. Germline CDR1 is MNHNY and CDR2 is SVGAGI (reference sequence). The CDR3, as DNA: TGTGCCAGCAGGGTGGAGTCGGATTCACCCCTCCACTTT. It is translated as CASRVESDSPLHF.

As for this clonotype: At one end the junction does not follow the germline gene, possibly because of a read error. The chain's CDR3 is CASSLITGGAYNEQFF. Written as DNA, the CDR3 is TGTGCCAGTAGCTTGATCACAGGGGGCGCCTACAATGAGCAGTTCTTC. V is TRBV5-6 and J is TRBJ2-1, with 9 bases lining up with TRBD1. The CDR3 has 16 amino acids. The V gene's germline CDR1 is SGHDT and CDR2 YYEEEE.

This clonotype appeared a few times. V and J are TRBV20-1 and TRBJ2-2; no reliable D call. The length of the CDR3 is 16 residues. V was shortened by 0 bases and J by 1 base, with 12 bases between the two germline ends. Germline V gene sequence: CDR1 DFQATT, CDR2 SNEGSKA (reference sequence). CDR3 amino acids: CSARDQRRMNTGELFF. The CDR3 DNA reads as TGCAGTGCTAGAGATCAGCGCAGAATGAACACCGGGGAGCTGTTTTTT.

This clonotype has a handful of counts. J is TRBJ1-1 and V is TRBV25-1; D call uncertain. The CDR3 contains 12 residues. Between the trimmed V and J ends, which lost 1 base and 3 bases, there was a span of 3 bases. The germline V gene has CDR1 MGHDK and CDR2 SYGVNS. CDR3 in DNA: TGTGCCAGCAGTGAATCGGACACTGAAGCTTTCTTT. Translating gives CASSESDTEAFF.

The rearrangement links TRBV20-1 to TRBJ2-5; D could derive from TRBD1 or TRBD2 (5 bases each). Near its end, the DNA agrees better with TRBJ2-1, so the J call may be wrong. The V gene's germline CDR1 is DFQATT and CDR2 SNEGSKA (reference sequence). The CDR3 totals 12 residues. As DNA, the CDR3 is TGCAGTGGTTGGGACGGCTACAATGAGCAGTTCTTC. Its protein product is CSGWDGYNEQFF.

The chain employs TRBV24-1 and TRBJ2-3, with a possible D match to TRBD1 (6 bases). The CDR3 spans 16 residues. V lost 5 bases to trimming and J lost 0 bases, with 14 bases between them. The germline V gene encodes CDR1 KGHDR and CDR2 SFDVKD. The CDR3, as DNA: TGTGCCACCAGTGGCACCGGGACAACTAGCACAGATACGCAGTATTTT. Protein product: CATSGTGTTSTDTQYF.

This clonotype appeared a few times. The CDR3 spells CASSPSRDLNTEAFF. The CDR3 nucleotides are TGCGCCAGCAGCCCATCCCGGGACTTGAACACTGAAGCTTTCTTT. The chain combines TRBV4-1 with TRBJ1-1; TRBD1 might be the D (5 bases). The CDR3 is 15 residues long. Germline CDR1 MGHRA, CDR2 YSYEKL. V lost 4 bases, J lost 0 bases, and 12 bases lay in between.